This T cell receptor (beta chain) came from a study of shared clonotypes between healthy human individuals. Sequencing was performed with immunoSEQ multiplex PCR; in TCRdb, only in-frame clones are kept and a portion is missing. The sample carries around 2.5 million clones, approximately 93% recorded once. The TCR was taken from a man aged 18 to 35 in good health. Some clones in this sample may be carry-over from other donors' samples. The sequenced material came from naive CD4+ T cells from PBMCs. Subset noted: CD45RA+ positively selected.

The CDR3 is CASSTKGLAGRDTQYF. The CDR3 DNA reads as TGTGCCAGCAGCACGAAGGGACTAGCGGGAAGGGATACGCAGTATTTT. The V gene is TRBV7-2, the J gene TRBJ2-3, with 13 bases aligning to TRBD2. Germline lookup yields CDR1 SGHTA and CDR2 FQGNSA. This CDR3 contains 16 residues. With V trimmed by 5 bases and J by 6 bases, 8 bases remained unmatched.